The clone carrying this T cell receptor beta chain has at least ten counts. The antigen remains undetermined. This record belongs to a study of human T cells and chemical hapten exposure. Study as a whole: A 2 cm by 2 cm inner upper arm patch received 2% DPC for sensitization.

Time point specified: patch test 1, 2 weeks after DPC sensitization. Treatment denoted: therapeutic diphenylcyclopropenone sensitization with weekly scalp DPC. Germline V lookup: CDR1 MNHEY, CDR2 SVGAGI. The CDR3 runs to 15 residues. Trimming cost V 6 bases and J 0 bases; bases outside gene matches: 2. A single record per CDR3 protein comes from TCRdb applying MiXCR to the RACE reads. The data contain about 340,000 distinct CDR3 sequences, around 7% of them singletons. Study-level findings and limits: Expanded TCRs made up significantly more big CDR3 similarity clusters than controls did. Donors were affected by alopecia, so their immune reaction might vary from that of healthy individuals.

The chain has TRBV6-5 and TRBJ2-5; the match to TRBD2 covers 12 bases. This clonotype was sampled from a woman aged 18-29 years with alopecia areata. Some clones in this sample may be carry-over from other donors' samples. The source material was whole blood, sampled in connection with sensitization to the hapten diphenylcyclopropenone (DPC). Written as DNA, the CDR3 is TGTGCCAGCAGCTCTAGCGGGGGGGACCAAGAGACCCAGTACTTC. Translation gives CASSSSGGDQETQYF.